This section outlines one T cell receptor (beta chain) sequence together with its context. The target antigen is unknown. This entry is derived from a study of T cell repertoires in ileal Crohn's disease. Study-wide results and limits: Every patient over 26.8% clonality showed endoscopic recurrence. Compared with non-smokers, active smokers at surgery showed more clonal expansions. High-frequency clones were more common in sorted CD8 than CD4 cells.

Eligibility required adulthood, ileal or ileocolonic Crohn's disease and indicated ileocolonic resection. Method: immunoSEQ multiplex PCR; TCRdb's copy keeps in-frame clones and lacks some. Counted here are some 4,500 clones, 76% occurring once; the ten biggest clones make up 16%. V lost 6 bases to trimming and J lost 4 bases; unmatched junction nucleotides: 5. This CDR3 has 15 amino acids. Germline V gene lookup returns CDR1 SNHLY and CDR2 FYNNEI. This TCR was sampled from an adult with Crohn's disease. The sequencing input was ileal tissue. This chain joins TRBV2 and TRBJ2-3, with TRBD2 matching 12 bases. CDR3 bases: TGTGCCAGCAGAAGACTAGCGGGAGCCGCAGATACGCAGTATTTT. Protein: CASRRLAGAADTQYF.